This is a list of T cell receptor beta chains from one sample in a study of blood T cell repertoires in COVID-19. TCRdb keeps only in-frame clones here, not all; method: immunoSEQ multiplex PCR. The sample has 140,000 to 150,000 clones, 84% seen once. What was sequenced was PBMCs or T cells enriched from blood (not recorded which). The receptors were sampled from a woman aged 50 to 65 who had been exposed to COVID-19. Each CDR3 is given with its conserved first and last residue. D genes are given only for firm matches. Only part of the rows carry a size: once, few, many, or a class if the clone is expanded.

TRBV5-4	.	.	TRBJ2-7	TGTGCCAGCAGCTTCAGGGGCTACTCCTACGAGCAGTACTTC	CASSFRGYSYEQYF
TRBV5-1	TRBD2	.	TRBJ2-5	TGCGCCAGCAGCCTGGGAGGGGGGACTAGCGAAGAGACCCAGTACTTC	CASSLGGGTSEETQYF
TRBV10-3	TRBD1	.	TRBJ2-7	TGTGCCATCAGAACCGGGACAGGGCAAAACGAGCAGTACTTC	CAIRTGTGQNEQYF
TRBV5-4	TRBD2	.	TRBJ2-1	TGTGCCAGCAGCCTGGGGGGACTAGCGTTCAATGAGCAGTTCTTC	CASSLGGLAFNEQFF
TRBV9	TRBD2	once	TRBJ2-7	TGTGCCAGCAGCGTAGCCGGGGGGACCTACGAGCAGTACTTC	CASSVAGGTYEQYF
TRBV5-4	.	.	TRBJ2-5	TGTGCCAGCAGCTTGGCCGGTGGGGGGGGGCGTAGGGAGACCCAGTACTTC	CASSLAGGGGRRETQYF
TRBV6-2/TRBV6-3	.	.	TRBJ2-7	TGTGCCAGCAGTTACTCTAACCGGTACGGAGCCTCCTACGAGCAGTACTTC	CASSYSNRYGASYEQYF
TRBV7-2	.	.	TRBJ2-7	TGTGCCAGCAGCTTAGCCGGAGAGAGCTCCTACGAGCAGTACTTC	CASSLAGESSYEQYF
TRBV27	.	once	TRBJ2-3	TGTGCCAGCAGTTTGGGAGCTGCAGATACGCAGTATTTT	CASSLGAADTQYF
TRBV29-1	TRBD1	.	TRBJ2-7	TGCAGCGTGGAACAGGGGTATGAGCAGTACTTC	CSVEQGYEQYF
TRBV27	.	.	TRBJ1-4	TGTGCCAGCAGTCCCCGGGGAGGGGTGAATGAAAAACTGTTTTTT	CASSPRGGVNEKLFF
TRBV28	TRBD1	.	TRBJ2-1	TGTGCCAGCAGTCGCCGAGGACAGGGTAGAGATGAGCAGTTCTTC	CASSRRGQGRDEQFF
TRBV2	.	many	TRBJ1-6	TGTGCCAGCAGTGAAGCGAACCTCCCCGGGTATTCACCCCTCCACTTT	CASSEANLPGYSPLHF
TRBV6-5	TRBD1	.	TRBJ2-5	TGTGCCAGCGCCCAAAGGACAGGGAAAGAGACCCAGTACTTC	CASAQRTGKETQYF
TRBV4-1	.	.	TRBJ1-3	TGCGCCAGCAGTGACTTCGGATCTGGAAACACCATATATTTT	CASSDFGSGNTIYF
TRBV7-2	.	.	TRBJ1-1	TGTGCCAGCAGCTCGGACAGCTTGAACACTGAAGCTTTCTTT	CASSSDSLNTEAFF
TRBV19	.	.	TRBJ2-3	TGTGCCAGTATGCGGTCGCGCGGGCGGGGGCAGCCCTATACGCAGTATTTT	CASMRSRGRGQPYTQYF
TRBV18	.	.	TRBJ2-2	TGTGCCAGCTCACCACCGAGAGGCCCCGGGGAGCTGTTTTTT	CASSPPRGPGELFF
TRBV7-2	.	.	TRBJ2-5	TGTGCCAGCAGCCCCGGGGGGCCCCAAGAGACCCAGTACTTC	CASSPGGPQETQYF
TRBV7-2	.	.	TRBJ1-2	TGTGCCAGCAGCTTAGGGCGTTTCAGGGACTATGGCTACACCTTC	CASSLGRFRDYGYTF
TRBV5-4	TRBD1	.	TRBJ1-4	TGTGCCAGCAGCAGCTGGACAGGGAGAAGTGAAAAACTGTTTTTT	CASSSWTGRSEKLFF
TRBV6-5	.	.	TRBJ1-1	TGTGCCAGCAGTTACTCGGAGGTGGGAAGCACTGAAGCTTTCTTT	CASSYSEVGSTEAFF
TRBV28	.	once	TRBJ2-1	TGTGCCAGCAGTTTGAGGAGCTCCTACAATGAGCAGTTCTTC	CASSLRSSYNEQFF
TRBV30	.	once	TRBJ1-5	TGTGCCTGGAGTGGGCAGAGCAATCAGCCCCAGCATTTT	CAWSGQSNQPQHF
TRBV27	TRBD2	.	TRBJ2-7	TGTGCCAGCAGTTTAGTTGGGACTAGCGGCTCCTACGAGCAGTACTTC	CASSLVGTSGSYEQYF
TRBV7-9	.	once	TRBJ1-2	TGTGCCAGCAGCTTACCATCCCCTAACTATGGCTACACCTTC	CASSLPSPNYGYTF
TRBV4-3	.	.	TRBJ1-4	TGCGCCAGCAGCCAAGTCCGGGGCGGGGGTGGAAAACTGTTTTTT	CASSQVRGGGGKLFF
TRBV6-2/TRBV6-3	.	.	TRBJ2-7	TGTGCCAGCAGTCCCGTGCAGGCGGGAATGCCCTCCGAGCAGTACTTC	CASSPVQAGMPSEQYF
TRBV4-3	.	.	TRBJ2-2	TGCGCCAGCAGCCAAGCAGGGATCGGCGGGGAGCTGTTTTTT	CASSQAGIGGELFF
TRBV9	TRBD1	once	TRBJ1-3	TGTGCCAGCAGCGGACAGGGACGAAACACCATATATTTT	CASSGQGRNTIYF
TRBV29-1	.	.	TRBJ2-7	TGCAGCGTTGGGGGAAGGGGCCACTACGAGCAGTACTTC	CSVGGRGHYEQYF
TRBV12-3/TRBV12-4	.	once	TRBJ2-7	TGTGCCAGCAGCCCCGGGTCAGCCTACGAGCAGTACTTC	CASSPGSAYEQYF
TRBV11-2	.	.	TRBJ1-3	TGTGCCAGCAGCCAGATCTCGGGGGTGGCTGGAAACACCATATATTTT	CASSQISGVAGNTIYF
TRBV30	.	.	TRBJ1-2	TGTGCCTGGAGCCTGACACACGGCTATGGCTACACCTTC	CAWSLTHGYGYTF
TRBV11-2	.	.	TRBJ2-7	TGTGCCAGCAGCACCGCGACAGTTCCCTACGAGCAGTACTTC	CASSTATVPYEQYF
TRBV6-1	.	medium-sized	TRBJ2-4	TGTGCCAGCAGTGAAGAGACAGGCGGGGCCAAAAACATTCAGTACTTC	CASSEETGGAKNIQYF
TRBV7-9	.	.	TRBJ1-4	TGTGCCAGCAGCCTGCCCCCGGCGGGAACTAATGAAAAACTGTTTTTT	CASSLPPAGTNEKLFF
TRBV19	.	.	TRBJ1-4	TGTGCCAGTAGTAATCGCGGCTGGACTAATGAAAAACTGTTTTTT	CASSNRGWTNEKLFF
TRBV9	.	once	TRBJ2-1	TGTGCCAGCAGCGTAGTGGGCGGGGGCTCGTACAATGAGCAGTTCTTC	CASSVVGGGSYNEQFF
TRBV12-3/TRBV12-4	TRBD1	.	TRBJ2-5	TGTGCCAGCGGCGACAGGGTCGAGACCCAGTACTTC	CASGDRVETQYF
TRBV18	.	.	TRBJ1-6	TGTGCCAGCTCACCACTTCCCGGGCAGGGAAATTCACCCCTCCACTTT	CASSPLPGQGNSPLHF